This is a list of T cell receptor beta chains from one sample in a study of cytomegalovirus exposure and HLA in healthy donors. Libraries were prepared by immunoSEQ multiplex PCR; TCRdb keeps only in-frame clonotypes and omits some of them. This table has about 110,000 clones, approximately 79% appearing once. Sequenced material: PBMCs. These receptor sequences come from a man aged 30-40 years in good health and CMV-seropositive. The CDR3 runs from the conserved cysteine through the conserved F or W. A D gene is named only where the DNA matches it firmly. For some rows the clone size is stated as once, few or many, or as a class when expanded; others skip it.

v_gene: TRBV2; abundance: few; j_gene: TRBJ1-1; d_gene: -; CDR3aa: CARGPEAFF
v_gene: TRBV27; abundance: -; j_gene: TRBJ2-2; d_gene: TRBD1; CDR3aa: CASGRQGGTGELFF
v_gene: TRBV30; abundance: -; j_gene: TRBJ1-3; d_gene: -; CDR3aa: CAWSGAEGNTIYF
v_gene: TRBV4-3; abundance: -; j_gene: TRBJ2-6; d_gene: -; CDR3aa: CASSQGFFSSGANVLTF
v_gene: TRBV5-1; abundance: -; j_gene: TRBJ2-5; d_gene: TRBD1; CDR3aa: CASSSQGQGETQYF
v_gene: TRBV7-8; abundance: -; j_gene: TRBJ2-7; d_gene: -; CDR3aa: CASSSQGAYEQYF
v_gene: TRBV5-1; abundance: -; j_gene: TRBJ2-5; d_gene: TRBD2; CDR3aa: CASTPREGQETQYF
v_gene: TRBV7-3; abundance: -; j_gene: TRBJ2-5; d_gene: -; CDR3aa: CASSLKPDGAQYF
v_gene: TRBV9; abundance: -; j_gene: TRBJ1-2; d_gene: TRBD1; CDR3aa: CASSTNRGNYGYTF
v_gene: TRBV4-2; abundance: -; j_gene: TRBJ2-3; d_gene: -; CDR3aa: CASSHWGVTDTQYF
v_gene: TRBV25-1; abundance: -; j_gene: -; d_gene: TRBD1; CDR3aa: CASSEPTGDGGEQYF
v_gene: TRBV6-6; abundance: -; j_gene: TRBJ1-1; d_gene: TRBD1; CDR3aa: CASSYLAGGLNTEAFF
v_gene: TRBV9; abundance: -; j_gene: TRBJ2-1; d_gene: -; CDR3aa: CASSVNRDSGSYNEQFF
v_gene: TRBV2; abundance: -; j_gene: TRBJ2-3; d_gene: TRBD2; CDR3aa: CASSPTSGGSTDTQYF
v_gene: TRBV10-3; abundance: -; j_gene: TRBJ1-5; d_gene: -; CDR3aa: CAISDRPDQPQHF
v_gene: TRBV14; abundance: few; j_gene: TRBJ2-2; d_gene: -; CDR3aa: CASSLEVGTGELFF
v_gene: TRBV28; abundance: -; j_gene: TRBJ1-1; d_gene: TRBD1; CDR3aa: CASSSSGQGRTEAFF
v_gene: TRBV19; abundance: -; j_gene: TRBJ2-3; d_gene: -; CDR3aa: CASSIIGQPAGTQYF
v_gene: TRBV19; abundance: -; j_gene: TRBJ2-3; d_gene: -; CDR3aa: CASSQTTRDTQYF
v_gene: TRBV12-5; abundance: -; j_gene: TRBJ1-2; d_gene: -; CDR3aa: CASVHEGVRGYTF
v_gene: TRBV30; abundance: -; j_gene: TRBJ1-5; d_gene: TRBD1; CDR3aa: CAWAQGYNQPQHF
v_gene: TRBV6-1; abundance: once; j_gene: TRBJ1-5; d_gene: TRBD1; CDR3aa: CASSGGGQEYQPQHF
v_gene: TRBV5-1; abundance: -; j_gene: TRBJ1-1; d_gene: -; CDR3aa: CASSLAGWQAEAFF
v_gene: TRBV7-9; abundance: -; j_gene: TRBJ2-5; d_gene: -; CDR3aa: CASRRGNQETQYF
v_gene: TRBV2; abundance: -; j_gene: TRBJ1-1; d_gene: -; CDR3aa: CASSGQSTNTEAFF
v_gene: TRBV4-3; abundance: once; j_gene: TRBJ1-1; d_gene: TRBD1; CDR3aa: CASSPSGGGTEAFF